This T cell receptor beta chain was profiled in a study of T cell changes during pregnancy in multiple sclerosis. Profiled with immunoSEQ multiplex PCR; TCRdb holds only in-frame clones, not every one. This table holds around 70,000 clones, approximately 92% found once. Per germline, CDR1 SGHDT and CDR2 YYEEEE. V was shortened by 1 base and J by 2 bases, with 11 bases between the two germline ends. The CDR3 consists of 15 residues. Sequenced here: peripheral blood, sampled before pregnancy. The gene calls are TRBV5-6 and TRBJ2-3; D is undetermined. The TCR comes from a female donor with multiple sclerosis, enrolled in a pregnancy study. This CDR3 reads CASSLIRDFTDTQYF. For the CDR3, the DNA is TGTGCCAGCAGCTTGATCCGAGACTTCACAGATACGCAGTATTTT.